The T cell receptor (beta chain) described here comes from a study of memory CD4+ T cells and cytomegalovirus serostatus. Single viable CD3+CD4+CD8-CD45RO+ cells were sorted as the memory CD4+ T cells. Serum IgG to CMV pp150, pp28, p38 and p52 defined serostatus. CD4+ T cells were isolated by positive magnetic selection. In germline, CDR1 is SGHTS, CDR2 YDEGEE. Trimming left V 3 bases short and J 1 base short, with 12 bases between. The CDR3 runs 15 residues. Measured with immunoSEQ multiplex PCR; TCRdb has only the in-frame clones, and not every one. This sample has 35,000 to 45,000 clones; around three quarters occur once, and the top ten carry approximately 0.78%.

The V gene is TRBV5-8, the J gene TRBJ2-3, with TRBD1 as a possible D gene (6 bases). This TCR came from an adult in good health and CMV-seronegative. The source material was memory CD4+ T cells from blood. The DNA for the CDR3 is TGTGCCAGCAGCTACGGACAGAAGGGCACAGATACGCAGTATTTT. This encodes CASSYGQKGTDTQYF.